The 7 T cell receptor beta chains presented below share a single source sample, sequenced in a study of T-cell reconstitution after alpha-beta-depleted transplantation in children. Unique molecular identifiers tagged the TCRbeta library. Using its own MiXCR run on the PCR reads, TCRdb lists one record per CDR3 protein. The sample includes around 800,000 distinct CDR3 sequences, 15% to 20% of them seen just once. The sequencing used PBMCs, mostly from graft donor cells, collected 360 days after TCRalphabeta/CD19-depleted stem cell transplant. Every receptor here comes from a male patient aged 10 to 17 who had a stem cell transplant for acute lymphoblastic leukemia, so the T cells may come from the graft donor.

The CDR3 sequence: CASSDVQDYTQLGNEQFF. The CDR3 DNA follows: TGTGCCAGCAGTGACGTTCAGGACTACACCCAACTCGGCAATGAGCAGTTCTTC. V gene TRBV6-4 combines with J gene TRBJ2-1, with a weak D call TRBD2 (6 bases). The ends were cut back, 2 bases at V and 6 bases at J, with 23 bases in the middle. Germline V gene data show CDR1 as MRHNA and CDR2 as SNTAGT. This CDR3 is built from 18 residues.

This clonotype was counted only a few times. The V and J genes are TRBV18 and TRBJ2-7, with D possibly matching TRBD2 (5 bases). The CDR3 contains 13 residues. Trimming removed 5 bases from V and 2 bases from J, with 10 bases in between. Germline V lookup: CDR1 KGHSH, CDR2 LQKENI. As DNA, the CDR3 is TGTGCCAGCTCAGACTACCAGACCTACGAGCAGTACTTC. Its translation: CASSDYQTYEQYF. Full variable domain (rest looked up from reference TRBV18 and TRBJ2-7): NAGVMQNPRHLVRRRGQEARLRCSPMKGHSHVYWYRQLPEEGLKFMVYLQKENIIDESGMPKERFSAEFPKEGPSILRIQQVVRGDSAAYFCASSDYQTYEQYFGPGTRLTVT.

This chain's CDR3 is CASSFQGGNKEKLFF. For the CDR3, the DNA is TGTGCCAGCAGTTTCCAGGGAGGAAATAAGGAAAAACTGTTTTTT. This chain uses TRBV12-3 or TRBV12-4 with TRBJ1-4, with D possibly TRBD1 on 5 matching bases. CDR3 length equals 15 residues. Trimming left V 3 bases short and J 8 bases short, with 16 bases between.

This clonotype was counted only a few times. The chain uses TRBV5-1 and TRBJ2-4, with a weak D call TRBD1 (6 bases). CDR1 SGHRS and CDR2 YFSETQ come from the germline V gene. V was clipped by 2 bases and J by 3 bases, with 15 bases between them. CDR3 size: 16 residues. DNA of the CDR3: TGCGCCAGCAGCTTAAAAGGGGGATCAAGCAAAAACATTCAGTACTTC. Amino acids: CASSLKGGSSKNIQYF. Together with reference TRBV5-1 and TRBJ2-4, the CDR3 gives the full variable domain: KAGVTQTPRYLIKTRGQQVTLSCSPISGHRSVSWYQQTPGQGLQFLFEYFSETQRNKGNFPGRFSGRQFSNSRSEMNVSTLELGDSALYLCASSLKGGSSKNIQYFGAGTRLSVL.

The gene calls are TRBV20-1 and TRBJ2-7; D may be TRBD2 (6 bases). Trimming took off 3 bases at V and 3 bases at J, with 12 bases between the two ends. The CDR3 length is 13 residues. From germline, CDR1 is DFQATT and CDR2 SNEGSKA (reference sequence). CDR3 in DNA: TGCAGTGCTAGGCGGGGTCCTGGCTACGAGCAGTACTTC. As protein: CSARRGPGYEQYF.

This clonotype was detected only once. The chain employs TRBV4-1 and TRBJ2-7, with D unclear. V dropped 0 bases and J dropped 0 bases, with 6 bases sitting between them. CDR3 length: 14 residues. CDR1 MGHRA and CDR2 YSYEKL come from the germline V gene. The CDR3 is CASSQEGYSYEQYF. CDR3 nucleotide sequence: TGCGCCAGCAGCCAAGAGGGCTACTCCTACGAGCAGTACTTC.

This clonotype was counted once. The genes are TRBV7-7 and TRBJ1-1, with 9 bases aligning to TRBD1. Germline V gene sequence: CDR1 SSHAT, CDR2 FNYEAQ (reference sequence). The J segment lost 1 base and the V segment lost 5 bases, leaving 5 bases of the junction unmatched. This CDR3 is 15 amino acids long. CDR3 sequence reads: CASSPGTGKNTEAFF. The CDR3 DNA reads TGTGCCAGCAGCCCAGGGACAGGGAAGAACACTGAAGCTTTCTTT.